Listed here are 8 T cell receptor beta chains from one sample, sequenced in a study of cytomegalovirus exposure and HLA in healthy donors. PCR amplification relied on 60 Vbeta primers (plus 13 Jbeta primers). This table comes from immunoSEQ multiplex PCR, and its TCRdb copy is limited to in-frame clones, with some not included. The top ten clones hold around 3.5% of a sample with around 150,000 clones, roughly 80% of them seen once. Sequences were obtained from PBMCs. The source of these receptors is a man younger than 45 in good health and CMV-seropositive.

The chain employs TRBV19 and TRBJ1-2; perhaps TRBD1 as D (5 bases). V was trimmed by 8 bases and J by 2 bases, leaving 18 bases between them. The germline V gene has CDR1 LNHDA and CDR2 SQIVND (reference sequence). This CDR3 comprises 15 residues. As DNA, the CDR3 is TGTGCCAGTTGCGCTCAGGACACGCTGAACTATGGCTACACCTTC. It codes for CASCAQDTLNYGYTF.

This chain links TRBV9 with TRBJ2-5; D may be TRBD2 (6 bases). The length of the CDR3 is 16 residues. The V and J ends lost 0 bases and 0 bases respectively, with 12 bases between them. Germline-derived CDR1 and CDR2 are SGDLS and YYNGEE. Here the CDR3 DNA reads TGTGCCAGCAGCGTAGGTGCTAGCGAGTACCAAGAGACCCAGTACTTC. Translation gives CASSVGASEYQETQYF.

The CDR3 DNA reads as TGCGCCAGCAGTTGGGGCAGGGGATTGGGGCAGAACACTGAAGCTTTCTTT. Translation: CASSWGRGLGQNTEAFF. V is TRBV5-1 and J is TRBJ1-1; D may be TRBD1 (6 bases). The CDR3 is 17 residues long. V lost 5 bases, J lost 1 base, and 21 bases lay in between. CDR1 and CDR2 from the germline V gene are SGHRS and YFSETQ.

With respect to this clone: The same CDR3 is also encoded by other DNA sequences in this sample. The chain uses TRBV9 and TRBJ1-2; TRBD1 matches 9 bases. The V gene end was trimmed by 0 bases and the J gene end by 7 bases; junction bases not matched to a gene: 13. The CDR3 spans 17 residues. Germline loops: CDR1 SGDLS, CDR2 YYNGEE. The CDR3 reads CASSVGGSTGGGGGYTF. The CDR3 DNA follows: TGTGCCAGCAGCGTAGGAGGGTCAACAGGGGGCGGCGGTGGCTACACCTTC.

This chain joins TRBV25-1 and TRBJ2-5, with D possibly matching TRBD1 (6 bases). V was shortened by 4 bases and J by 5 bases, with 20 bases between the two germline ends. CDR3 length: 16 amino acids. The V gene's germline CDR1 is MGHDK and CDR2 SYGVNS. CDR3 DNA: TGTGCCAGCAGTGGACGGGACGTTCAGGGGCTTGAGACCCAGTACTTC. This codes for CASSGRDVQGLETQYF.

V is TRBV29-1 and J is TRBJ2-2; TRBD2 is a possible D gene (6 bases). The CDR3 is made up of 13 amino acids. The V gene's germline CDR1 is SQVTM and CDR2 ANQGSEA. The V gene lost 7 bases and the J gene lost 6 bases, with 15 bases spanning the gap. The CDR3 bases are TGCAGCGGGAGGAGGGCGGAGGCCGGGGAGCTGTTTTTT. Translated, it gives CSGRRAEAGELFF.

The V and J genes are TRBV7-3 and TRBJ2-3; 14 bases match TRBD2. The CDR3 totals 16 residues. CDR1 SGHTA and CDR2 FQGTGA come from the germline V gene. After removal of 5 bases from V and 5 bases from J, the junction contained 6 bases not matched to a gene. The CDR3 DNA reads TGTGCCAGCAGCGAGACTAGCGGGGGGGCTTTAGATACGCAGTATTTT. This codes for CASSETSGGALDTQYF.

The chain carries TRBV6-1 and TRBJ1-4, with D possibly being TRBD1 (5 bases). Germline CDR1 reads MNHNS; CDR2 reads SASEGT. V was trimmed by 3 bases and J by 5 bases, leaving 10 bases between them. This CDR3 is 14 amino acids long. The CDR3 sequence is CASSDRQGNEKLFF. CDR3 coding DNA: TGTGCCAGCAGTGATCGCCAGGGAAATGAAAAACTGTTTTTT.